The subject of this entry is one T cell receptor (beta chain). The data belong to a study of blood T cell repertoires in COVID-19. The wider study: Whether acute or convalescent, the COVID-19 samples came from the United States, Italy and Spain. PBMCs, B-cell-depleted T cells, or T cells provided the cDNA or gDNA that made up the material.

In the original analysis: By means of reference gene primer amplification, nucleated cell counts were estimated. Profiling relied on immunoSEQ multiplex PCR, and the TCRdb table lists in-frame clones only, not all of them. V and J calls and clone size come straight from that table; D and trimming were deduced from the DNA. In the table there are some 160,000 clones, around 83% of which are singletons. The germline gives CDR1 KGHSH, CDR2 LQKENI. Trimming stripped 2 bases from V and 1 base from J, with 16 bases between. The CDR3 has 17 residues. The V call is TRBV18, the J call TRBJ2-3; D perhaps matches TRBD1 (5 bases). The clonotype was recovered from a human donor in a cohort sampled during active COVID-19. The sequencing input was peripheral blood. The CDR3 reads CASSPRSGIEGTDTQYF. CDR3 nucleotides: TGTGCCAGCTCACCAAGGTCAGGGATAGAGGGCACAGATACGCAGTATTTT.